The 30 T cell receptor beta chains below all came from one sample that was sequenced in a study of T-cell memory formation after mild COVID-19 (dated by TCRdb to about 2021). Library preparation employed 5' RACE. These reads were obtained on an Illumina NovaSeq 6000. TCRdb trimmed the raw reads at Q25, called clones with MiXCR and kept productive beta chains. Rows merge per CDR3 protein into single entries with the most common DNA and genes. Across this sample there are approximately 250,000 distinct CDR3 sequences, with roughly 14% seen only once. The ten largest account for 2% to 2.5% of the sample. Sequencing input: PBMCs or a T cell subset sorted from them (not recorded which). These receptors were collected from an adult woman who had mild COVID-19 (a few samples of this study predate the infection). The sample titles of this study are shuffled in the database, so cell type and time point are left out; the donor was told from shared clones.

Here the CDR3 reads CSATPGYGYTF. The CDR3 DNA is TGCAGTGCTACACCAGGGTATGGCTACACCTTC. The genes are TRBV20-1 and TRBJ1-2, with D possibly TRBD1 on 5 matching bases. The V gene's germline CDR1 is DFQATT and CDR2 SNEGSKA (reference sequence). The CDR3 consists of 11 residues. Trimming shortened V by 4 bases and J by 5 bases, and 8 bases separated the two germline ends.

This clonotype appeared many times. This CDR3 is CASSLQRTYEQYF. For the CDR3, the DNA is TGTGCCAGCAGTTTACAGCGGACCTACGAGCAGTACTTC. V gene TRBV28 combines with J gene TRBJ2-7; weak D call: TRBD2 (5 bases). CDR1 MDHEN and CDR2 SYDVKM come from the germline V gene. The CDR3 sequence is 13 residues long. The V end was cut by 2 bases, the J end by 2 bases, with 7 bases between. Together with reference TRBV28 and TRBJ2-7, the CDR3 gives the full variable domain: DVKVTQSSRYLVKRTGEKVFLECVQDMDHENMFWYRQDPGLGLRLIYFSYDVKMKEKGDIPEGYSVSREKKERFSLILESASTNQTSMYLCASSLQRTYEQYFGPGTRLTVT.

This chain joins TRBV5-1 and TRBJ2-5; tentative D call: TRBD2 (6 bases). Trimming took off 3 bases at V and 4 bases at J, with 13 bases between the two ends. The CDR3 totals 14 residues. Germline V lookup: CDR1 SGHRS, CDR2 YFSETQ. The CDR3: CASSSPGRIETQYF. In nucleotides, the CDR3 is TGCGCCAGCAGCTCCCCTGGGAGGATAGAGACCCAGTACTTC.

This clonotype is a singleton in its sample. The rearrangement uses TRBV5-1 and TRBJ2-7; D is unclear. This CDR3 region has 14 residues. The V end lost 2 bases, the J end lost 0 bases, and 9 bases lay between the germline ends. Germline assignment: CDR1 SGHRS and CDR2 YFSETQ. CDR3 in amino acids: CASSFGDSSYEQYF. In nucleotides, the CDR3 is TGCGCCAGCAGCTTCGGCGATAGCTCCTACGAGCAGTACTTC.

This clonotype has more than one count but fewer than ten. This chain joins TRBV5-6 and TRBJ1-2, with 8 bases aligning to TRBD1. Germline V gene data show CDR1 as SGHDT and CDR2 as YYEEEE. The CDR3 runs 15 residues. J lost 2 bases, V lost 3 bases, and 6 bases had no gene match. The CDR3 here is CASSSRTGRNYGYTF. The CDR3 DNA follows: TGTGCCAGCAGCTCGCGGACAGGGAGGAACTATGGCTACACCTTC.

This clonotype was counted only a few times. J is TRBJ2-6 and V is TRBV7-6; 7 positions match TRBD2. Germline-derived CDR1 and CDR2 are SGHVS and FNYEAQ. V lost 8 bases, J lost 0 bases, and 7 bases stayed unmatched. This CDR3 spans 16 amino acids. In DNA form, the CDR3 reads TGTGCCAGCTCCGGGGGGACGTACTCTGGGGCCAACGTCCTGACTTTC. Translation gives CASSGGTYSGANVLTF.

This clonotype was detected only a few times. This chain uses TRBV5-1 with TRBJ2-1; D may match TRBD1 or TRBD2 (7 bases each). The germline V gene has CDR1 SGHRS and CDR2 YFSETQ. V was pared by 1 base and J by 9 bases, with 17 bases between. The CDR3 covers 15 residues. The CDR3 DNA reads TGCGCCAGCAGCTTGTCACTCAGCGGGGACAGTGAGCAGTTCTTC. This translates into CASSLSLSGDSEQFF.

There are a few counts of this clonotype. The CDR3 coding sequence is TGTGCCAGCAGCCAAGGGGACAGGGGTCGAAACGGGGAGCTGTTTTTT. Its protein is CASSQGDRGRNGELFF. This sequence joins TRBV3-1 and TRBJ2-2, with 10 positions matching TRBD1. Germline V gene lookup returns CDR1 LGHDT and CDR2 YNNKEL (reference sequence). V was pared by 1 base and J by 7 bases, with 6 bases of the junction left unmatched. This CDR3 has 16 residues.

The table lists this clonotype with a few counts. The genes are TRBV21-1 and TRBJ1-1; the DNA was not compared with TRBD1, the D call given in the table. TRBV21-1 is described as a pseudogene. The CDR3 contains 14 residues. The CDR3, as DNA: TGTGCCAGCTTATGGGACAGGGTGGGTAGGACGGCTTTCTTT. Translated: CASLWDRVGRTAFF.

This sequence joins TRBV7-3 and TRBJ2-5, with TRBD2 identical over 14 bases. This CDR3 has 16 amino acids. The V gene's germline CDR1 is SGHTA and CDR2 FQGTGA. The V gene end was trimmed by 5 bases and the J gene end by 5 bases; junction bases not matched to a gene: 7. Written as DNA, the CDR3 is TGTGCCAGCAGCCAGGGACTAGCGGGGGCCGGGGAGACCCAGTACTTC. Translated, it gives CASSQGLAGAGETQYF.

V gene TRBV5-6 combines with J gene TRBJ2-7; 7 bases match TRBD1. Germline values: CDR1 SGHDT, CDR2 YYEEEE. The CDR3 spans 12 residues. The trim removed 5 bases at V and 5 bases at J, leaving 4 bases unmatched. This CDR3 reads CASRGQFNEQYF. The CDR3 coding sequence is TGTGCCAGCAGGGGACAGTTCAACGAGCAGTACTTC.

V and J are TRBV20-1 and TRBJ1-1; D gene ambiguous. The CDR3 spans 11 residues. Per the germline V gene, CDR1 is DFQATT and CDR2 is SNEGSKA (reference sequence). V lost 7 bases to trimming and J lost 1 base, with 7 bases between them. The CDR3 sequence: CSGRWNTEAFF. For the CDR3, the DNA is TGCAGTGGCAGGTGGAACACTGAAGCTTTCTTT.

This clonotype appeared a few times. The V call is TRBV12-3 or TRBV12-4, the J call TRBJ2-5, with D unclear. With 1 base removed from V and 7 bases from J, the gap between germline ends came to 13 bases. The CDR3 has 14 amino acids. The CDR3 DNA follows: TGTGCCAGCAGTTTAGTGGTGGGTGGATGGACCCAGTACTTC. Its translation is CASSLVVGGWTQYF.

This clonotype was counted between two and nine times. This chain's CDR3 is CASGQDRNTGELFF. The CDR3 bases are TGTGCTAGTGGTCAAGACAGGAACACCGGGGAGCTGTTTTTT. This chain uses TRBV12-5 with TRBJ2-2; tentative D call: TRBD1 (5 bases). Germline CDR1 is LGHNT and CDR2 is FRNRAP. The CDR3 runs 14 residues. V dropped 5 bases and J dropped 1 base, with 8 bases sitting between them. The full variable domain, rest sourced from reference TRBV12-5 and TRBJ2-2, is DARVTQTPRHKVTEMGQEVTMRCQPILGHNTVFWYRQTMMQGLELLAYFRNRAPLDDSGMPKDRFSAEMPDATLATLKIQPSEPRDSAVYFCASGQDRNTGELFFGEGSRLTVL.

The chain recombines TRBV19 with TRBJ2-7; TRBD2 is a possible D gene (5 bases). Trimming stripped 3 bases from V and 0 bases from J, with 15 bases between. Per the germline V gene, CDR1 is LNHDA and CDR2 is SQIVND (reference sequence). The CDR3 covers 16 residues. The chain's CDR3 is CASSMQSGVGSYEQYF. CDR3 DNA: TGTGCCAGTAGTATGCAATCCGGGGTTGGCTCCTACGAGCAGTACTTC.

This sequence joins TRBV19 and TRBJ1-5; D might be TRBD1 (6 bases). The CDR3 consists of 15 residues. Germline CDR1 LNHDA, CDR2 SQIVND (reference sequence). With 6 bases removed from V and 4 bases from J, the gap between germline ends came to 16 bases. CDR3 residues: CASSPGAMGNQPQHF. The CDR3 nucleotides read TGTGCCAGTAGCCCGGGGGCTATGGGGAATCAGCCCCAGCATTTT.

This clonotype was counted only a few times. CDR3 in DNA: TGTGCCAGCAGCTCCACGGGGGGGGCGCTATCCTACAATGAGCAGTTCTTC. Translating it yields CASSSTGGALSYNEQFF. V and J are TRBV7-6 and TRBJ2-1, with TRBD2 matching over 8 bases. V lost 4 bases, J lost 1 base, and 9 bases stayed unmatched. This CDR3 contains 17 residues. Germline V gene data show CDR1 as SGHVS and CDR2 as FNYEAQ.

This clonotype was observed a few times. This chain links TRBV6-2 or TRBV6-3 with TRBJ2-1, with 8 bases that match TRBD2. V lost 5 bases to trimming and J lost 6 bases; unmatched junction nucleotides: 6. The germline V gene has CDR1 MNHEY and CDR2 SVGEGT. This CDR3 has 14 amino acids. The DNA of the CDR3 is TGTGCCAGCAGTGACCCGGGACTAGGCAATGAGCAGTTCTTC. It translates to CASSDPGLGNEQFF.

The chain recombines TRBV7-9 with TRBJ2-7; D is perhaps TRBD1 (6 bases). CDR3 size: 13 residues. CDR1 and CDR2 from the germline V gene are SEHNR and FQNEAQ (reference sequence). V was clipped by 5 bases and J by 3 bases, with 11 bases between them. CDR3 sequence: CASSIQGFYEQYF. CDR3 bases: TGTGCCAGCAGCATACAGGGATTCTACGAGCAGTACTTC. Based on the CDR3 plus reference TRBV7-9 and TRBJ2-7, the full variable domain is DTGVSQNPRHKITKRGQNVTFRCDPISEHNRLYWYRQTLGQGPEFLTYFQNEAQLEKSRLLSDRFSAERPKGSFSTLEIQRTEQGDSAMYLCASSIQGFYEQYFGPGTRLTVT.

This clonotype was picked up a small number of times. This rearrangement joins TRBV6-2 or TRBV6-3 to TRBJ2-7, with 10 bases identical to TRBD1. Germline values: CDR1 MNHEY, CDR2 SVGEGT. V was clipped by 7 bases and J by 3 bases; unmatched bases: 12. The CDR3 contains 16 residues. In DNA, the CDR3 is TGTGCCAGCAACCGCCGGGGACAGGGGCCCTACTACGAGCAGTACTTC. It is translated as CASNRRGQGPYYEQYF.

This clonotype was observed at least ten times. V usage is TRBV5-1 and J usage is TRBJ2-1; 8 bases align to TRBD1. Germline V CDR1 and CDR2: SGHRS, YFSETQ. The CDR3 runs 14 residues. V dropped 3 bases and J dropped 4; count of bases not matched to a gene: 3. Here the CDR3 reads CASSSGQEYNEQFF. Written as DNA, the CDR3 is TGCGCCAGCAGCTCGGGACAGGAATACAATGAGCAGTTCTTC.

This clonotype turned up a few times. The chain links TRBV30 to TRBJ1-4; D unclear. V was trimmed by 0 bases and J by 8 bases, leaving 16 bases between them. This CDR3 comprises 15 residues. Germline V gives CDR1 GTSNPN, CDR2 SVGIG (reference sequence). DNA of the CDR3: TGTGCCTGGAGTGTAAGTCGTGGATCCGGGGAAAAACTGTTTTTT. Its protein is CAWSVSRGSGEKLFF.

This clonotype was seen a few times. CDR3 nucleotide sequence: TGTGCCAGCAGCCAAGAGCGAATAAAGGGGACCGGTGGCTACACCTTC. Translation: CASSQERIKGTGGYTF. The chain carries TRBV3-1 and TRBJ1-2; D is possibly TRBD1 (5 bases). Trimming left V 0 bases short and J 7 bases short, with 18 bases between. The CDR3 has 16 amino acids. CDR1 is LGHDT and CDR2 is YNNKEL in the germline V gene (reference sequence).

The V and J genes are TRBV4-2 and TRBJ2-1; weak D call: TRBD2 (6 bases). V was clipped by 4 bases and J by 4 bases, with 20 bases between them. There are 17 residues in the CDR3. Germline CDR1 LGHNA, CDR2 YNFKEQ. CDR3 in amino acids: CASSPRVVSGLYNEQFF. The CDR3 DNA sequence: TGTGCCAGCAGCCCCCGGGTAGTTAGCGGTCTATACAATGAGCAGTTCTTC.

This chain connects TRBV9 to TRBJ2-4; 9 positions agree with TRBD1. The germline V gene has CDR1 SGDLS and CDR2 YYNGEE. Unmatched junction bases numbered 10, after V lost 5 bases and J lost 7 bases. This CDR3 region has 15 residues. The CDR3 protein is CASSIAGTGRNIQYF. CDR3 bases: TGTGCCAGCAGTATTGCCGGGACAGGGCGCAACATTCAGTACTTC.

This clonotype has a handful of counts. The CDR3 bases are TGTGCCTGGAGTGGTGGGGGCTCTGGAAACACCATATATTTT. It specifies CAWSGGGSGNTIYF. The chain employs TRBV30 and TRBJ1-3; TRBD1 is a possible D gene (5 bases). Trimming cost V 1 base and J 0 bases, with 7 bases left between them. CDR3 length: 14 amino acids. The germline gives CDR1 GTSNPN, CDR2 SVGIG (reference sequence).

This clonotype appeared many times. CDR3 bases: TGTGCCAGCAGTTTAGGATCCGGGAGTCCCTACCAAGAGACCCAGTACTTC. It is translated as CASSLGSGSPYQETQYF. The chain has TRBV12-3 or TRBV12-4 and TRBJ2-5; D possibly corresponds to TRBD2 (6 bases). Between the trimmed V and J ends, which lost 1 base and 0 bases, there was a span of 15 bases. CDR3 length equals 17 residues.

The CDR3 spells CASRGTSGSPGELFF. The DNA of the CDR3 is TGTGCCAGCAGAGGGACTAGCGGGAGTCCCGGGGAGCTGTTTTTT. The chain employs TRBV12-3 or TRBV12-4 and TRBJ2-2, with TRBD2 identical over 14 bases. This CDR3 spans 15 amino acids. V dropped 6 bases and J dropped 6; count of bases not matched to a gene: 3.

This clonotype was observed a few times. This chain connects TRBV12-3 or TRBV12-4 to TRBJ1-2, with D perhaps matching TRBD1 (5 bases). V lost 6 bases, J lost 2 bases, and 16 bases lay in between. This CDR3 has 15 amino acids. The CDR3 sequence: CASRPSGGGNYGYTF. CDR3 nucleotides: TGTGCCAGCAGACCGTCCGGGGGGGGAAACTATGGCTACACCTTC.

This clonotype turned up a few times. This chain uses TRBV19 with TRBJ2-4, with 11 bases identical to TRBD2. J was trimmed by 4 bases and V by 8 bases; bases with no gene match: 7. Germline values: CDR1 LNHDA, CDR2 SQIVND (reference sequence). The CDR3 sequence is 15 residues long. The CDR3 spells CASRLAGGPKNIQYF. The CDR3 DNA sequence: TGTGCCAGTCGCCTAGCGGGAGGACCGAAAAACATTCAGTACTTC. The full variable domain, with the rest looked up from reference TRBV19 and TRBJ2-4, is DGGITQSPKYLFRKEGQNVTLSCEQNLNHDAMYWYRQDPGQGLRLIYYSQIVNDFQKGDIAEGYSVSREKKESFPLTVTSAQKNPTAFYLCASRLAGGPKNIQYFGAGTRLSVL.